This TCR beta chain stems from a study of technical replicates of blood from a few donors. The J segment lost 0 bases and the V segment lost 4 bases, leaving 8 bases of the junction unmatched. Germline V lookup: CDR1 MNHEY, CDR2 SMNVEV (reference sequence). This CDR3 is 17 amino acids long. Using immunoSEQ multiplex PCR, the repertoire was profiled, and TCRdb retains in-frame clones only, with some absent. In the table there are more than 75,000 clones, under 96% of which are singletons. This chain links TRBV27 with TRBJ1-4; 7 bases align to TRBD1. The TCR originated in a human donor in good health. The material sequenced was T cells isolated from PBMCs. Here the CDR3 reads CASSSQSQGPTNEKLFF. CDR3 coding DNA: TGTGCCAGCAGTTCCCAATCACAGGGGCCAACTAATGAAAAACTGTTTTTT.